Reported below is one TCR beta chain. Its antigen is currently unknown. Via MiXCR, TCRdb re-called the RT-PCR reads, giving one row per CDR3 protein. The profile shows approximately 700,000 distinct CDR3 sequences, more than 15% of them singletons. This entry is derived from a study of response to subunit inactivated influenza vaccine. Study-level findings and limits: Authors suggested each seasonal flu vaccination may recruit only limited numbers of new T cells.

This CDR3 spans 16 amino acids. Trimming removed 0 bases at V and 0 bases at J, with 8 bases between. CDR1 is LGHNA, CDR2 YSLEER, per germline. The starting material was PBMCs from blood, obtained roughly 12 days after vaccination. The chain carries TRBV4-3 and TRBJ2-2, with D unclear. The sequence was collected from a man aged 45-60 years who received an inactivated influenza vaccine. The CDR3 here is CASSQEVGTNTGELFF. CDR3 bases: TGCGCCAGCAGCCAAGAAGTAGGGACGAACACCGGGGAGCTGTTTTTT.